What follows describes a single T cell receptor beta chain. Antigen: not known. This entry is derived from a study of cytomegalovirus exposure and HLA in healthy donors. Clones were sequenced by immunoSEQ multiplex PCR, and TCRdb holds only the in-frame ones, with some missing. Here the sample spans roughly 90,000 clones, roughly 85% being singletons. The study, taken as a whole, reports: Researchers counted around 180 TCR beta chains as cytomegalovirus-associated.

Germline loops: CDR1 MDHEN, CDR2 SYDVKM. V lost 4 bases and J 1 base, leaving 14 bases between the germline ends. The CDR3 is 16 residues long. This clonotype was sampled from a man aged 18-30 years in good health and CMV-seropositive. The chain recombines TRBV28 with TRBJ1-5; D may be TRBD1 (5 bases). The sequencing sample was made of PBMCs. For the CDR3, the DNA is TGTGCCAGCAGTTCCCGGGACTACTTGAGCAATCAGCCCCAGCATTTT. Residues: CASSSRDYLSNQPQHF.